A single sample is the source of the 28 T cell receptor beta chains below, sequenced in a study of cytomegalovirus exposure and HLA in healthy donors. The study ran its PCR with 60 Vbeta and 13 Jbeta primers. Libraries were prepared by immunoSEQ multiplex PCR; TCRdb keeps only in-frame clonotypes and omits some of them. The data contain approximately 110,000 clones, about 70% of them singletons. Material for sequencing was PBMCs. These receptors were obtained from a woman aged 30 to 39 in good health and CMV-seronegative.

The chain has TRBV5-6 and TRBJ1-1; D unresolved. This CDR3 contains 16 residues. V lost 4 bases to trimming and J lost 0 bases, with 16 bases between them. CDR1 SGHDT and CDR2 YYEEEE come from the germline V gene. CDR3 region: CASSPGLPSMNTEAFF. As DNA, the CDR3 is TGTGCCAGCAGCCCCGGTCTACCTAGCATGAACACTGAAGCTTTCTTT.

This rearrangement joins TRBV7-2 to TRBJ2-1; 10 bases are shared with TRBD1. This CDR3 is 15 amino acids long. CDR1 and CDR2 from the germline V gene are SGHTA and FQGNSA. V was pared by 0 bases and J by 12 bases, with 8 bases of the junction left unmatched. The CDR3 coding sequence is TGTGCCAGCAGCTTAGCTGGGACAGGGGCGTATGGGCAGTTCTTC. As protein: CASSLAGTGAYGQFF.

The chain employs TRBV4-3 and TRBJ1-1; D perhaps matches TRBD1 (5 bases). Per the germline V gene, CDR1 is LGHNA and CDR2 is YSLEER. V was pared by 1 base and J by 1 base, with 13 bases between. There are 16 residues in the CDR3. The CDR3 loop is CASSQVWDWPNTEAFF. As DNA, the CDR3 is TGCGCCAGCAGCCAAGTTTGGGACTGGCCGAACACTGAAGCTTTCTTT.

This clone was counted a few times. V is TRBV15 and J is TRBJ2-3; 9 nucleotides agree with TRBD2. The CDR3 runs 14 residues. Germline lookup yields CDR1 LNHNV and CDR2 YYDKDF (reference sequence). V shed 1 base, J shed 5 bases, and the junction held 1 base outside the gene matches. CDR3: CATSRASGVDTQYF. Written as DNA, the CDR3 is TGTGCCACCAGCAGAGCTAGCGGGGTAGATACGCAGTATTTT.

The V call is TRBV5-1, the J call TRBJ2-5; 14 bases match TRBD2. The CDR3 totals 15 residues. Germline V gives CDR1 SGHRS, CDR2 YFSETQ. The J segment lost 3 bases and the V segment lost 4 bases, leaving 2 bases of the junction unmatched. This CDR3 is CASSKGLAGEETQYF. The CDR3 DNA follows: TGCGCCAGCAGCAAGGGACTAGCGGGGGAAGAGACCCAGTACTTC.

The CDR3, as DNA: TGTGCCAGCAGCCAAGCCCCAGGGAACACTGAAGCTTTCTTT. As protein: CASSQAPGNTEAFF. The rearrangement joins TRBV4-2 to TRBJ1-1; no clear D. V was cut by 1 base and J by 1 base, with 7 bases left in between. Germline V gene sequence: CDR1 LGHNA, CDR2 YNFKEQ. This CDR3 is built from 14 residues.

The genes are TRBV4-2 and TRBJ1-1; D call uncertain. Germline lookup yields CDR1 LGHNA and CDR2 YNFKEQ. V shed 7 bases and J shed 5 bases, with 11 bases lying between them. The CDR3 is made up of 12 amino acids. CDR3 protein: CASTASGTEAFF. CDR3 nucleotide sequence: TGTGCCAGCACTGCCTCGGGGACTGAAGCTTTCTTT.

The rearrangement uses TRBV4-1 and TRBJ2-1; TRBD2 agrees at 8 bases. The CDR3 loop spans 16 amino acids. Trimming at V came to 0 bases and at J to 0 bases, leaving 1 base not matched to a gene. CDR1 and CDR2 (germline): MGHRA, YSYEKL. CDR3 in amino acids: CASSQESGSSYNEQFF. Written as DNA, the CDR3 is TGCGCCAGCAGCCAAGAAAGCGGGAGCTCCTACAATGAGCAGTTCTTC.

This chain connects TRBV27 to TRBJ1-1; a weak D match, TRBD1 (5 bases). From germline, CDR1 is MNHEY and CDR2 SMNVEV (reference sequence). Trimming cost V 3 bases and J 8 bases, with 7 bases left between them. The CDR3 is 11 amino acids. CDR3 amino acids: CASSFGGEAFF. CDR3 coding DNA: TGTGCCAGCAGTTTCGGGGGAGAAGCTTTCTTT.

This chain connects TRBV7-3 to TRBJ2-1; possibly TRBD1 for D (6 bases). Per the germline V gene, CDR1 is SGHTA and CDR2 is FQGTGA. Trimming took 4 bases from V and 4 from J, leaving 14 bases between them. This CDR3 is built from 15 residues. The CDR3 nucleotides are TGTGCCAGCAGCTCCCTGGCAGGGGCTTACAATGAGCAGTTCTTC. Its protein is CASSSLAGAYNEQFF.

V usage is TRBV25-1 and J usage is TRBJ2-2; TRBD1 agrees at 8 bases. CDR1 is MGHDK, CDR2 SYGVNS, per germline. The CDR3 has 16 residues. The J segment lost 4 bases and the V segment lost 2 bases, leaving 6 bases of the junction unmatched. In nucleotides, the CDR3 is TGTGCCAGCAGTGAAGGGGAGACAGGGGCCACCGGGGAGCTGTTTTTT. Amino acids: CASSEGETGATGELFF. The full variable domain, completed using reference TRBV25-1 and TRBJ2-2, is EADIYQTPRYLVIGTGKKITLECSQTMGHDKMYWYQQDPGMELHLIHYSYGVNSTEKGDLSSESTVSRIRTEHFPLTLESARPSHTSQYLCASSEGETGATGELFFGEGSRLTVL.

With respect to this clone: Different DNA sequences within this sample yield the same CDR3. The chain uses TRBV6-5 and TRBJ2-5; 7 bases map to TRBD2. V was pared by 7 bases and J by 5 bases, with 4 bases of the junction left unmatched. Germline V gives CDR1 MNHEY, CDR2 SVGAGI. The CDR3 runs to 12 residues. CDR3 DNA: TGTGCCAGCAAGGGCGGGAGCGAGACCCAGTACTTC. The encoded protein is CASKGGSETQYF.

On this clone: The conserved phenylalanine or tryptophan normally closing the CDR3 is absent here, so this likely arose from a read error. It is unclear where the CDR3 begins or ends on the DNA, so no DNA is shown, and the CDR3 is as TCRdb lists it. The V gene is TRBV18, the J gene TRBJ1-2; the table calls TRBD1, which could not be checked here. Germline V gene lookup returns CDR1 KGHSH and CDR2 LQKENI. Both ends counted, the CDR3 spans 13 residues. CDR3 loop: CASSPGQGPTPIL.

Here the CDR3 DNA reads TGTGCCAGCAGTTTATCGGCGGCAGGGTATGGCTACACCTTC. Amino acids: CASSLSAAGYGYTF. The chain has TRBV27 and TRBJ1-2, with a weak D call TRBD1 (5 bases). V was pared by 0 bases and J by 5 bases, with 10 bases between. The length of the CDR3 is 14 residues. Germline assignment: CDR1 MNHEY and CDR2 SMNVEV (reference sequence).

This clone was counted a single time. V and J are TRBV7-6 and TRBJ2-1; possible D gene TRBD2, 5 bases. This CDR3 is 16 amino acids long. Trimming removed 1 base from V and 5 bases from J, with 15 bases in between. The germline CDR1 and CDR2 sequences are SGHVS and FNYEAQ. The CDR3, as DNA: TGTGCCAGCAGCTTAGGAGGAACGGGGAAACACAATGAGCAGTTCTTC. Amino acids: CASSLGGTGKHNEQFF.

This chain joins TRBV7-9 and TRBJ2-5; TRBD1 might be the D (6 bases). The CDR3 runs to 17 residues. The germline V gene has CDR1 SEHNR and CDR2 FQNEAQ (reference sequence). Trimming stripped 0 bases from V and 5 bases from J, with 19 bases between. The CDR3 loop reads CASSLAWDTLSGETQYF. The CDR3 coding sequence is TGTGCCAGCAGCTTAGCATGGGACACCTTATCCGGTGAGACCCAGTACTTC.

The V gene is TRBV25-1, the J gene TRBJ1-1, with D perhaps TRBD1 (5 bases). V was pared by 0 bases and J by 0 bases, with 8 bases between. CDR3 length: 15 amino acids. Germline V gives CDR1 MGHDK, CDR2 SYGVNS. The CDR3 loop reads CASSEYPDMNTEAFF. For the CDR3, the DNA is TGTGCCAGCAGTGAATATCCGGACATGAACACTGAAGCTTTCTTT.

This clone was seen a few times. This chain joins TRBV10-3 and TRBJ1-1; D perhaps matches TRBD1 (6 bases). Germline CDR1 reads ENHRY; CDR2 reads SYGVKD. The CDR3 is made up of 15 amino acids. Trimming stripped 5 bases from V and 10 bases from J, with 23 bases between. The CDR3 spells CAISHRDPDDRGAFF. CDR3 in DNA: TGTGCCATCAGTCACAGGGATCCGGACGACAGAGGAGCTTTCTTT.

The chain recombines TRBV5-3 with TRBJ1-1, with D possibly TRBD1 on 6 matching bases. TRBV5-3 is assigned to the ORF class and has an uncertain function. The V and J ends lost 7 bases and 4 bases respectively, with 11 bases between them. The CDR3 consists of 12 residues. This CDR3 is CARLQGRTEAFF. For the CDR3, the DNA is TGTGCCAGATTACAGGGCCGCACTGAAGCTTTCTTT.

This chain joins TRBV15 and TRBJ1-5; the D is unclear. Germline CDR1 and CDR2: LNHNV and YYDKDF (reference sequence). The CDR3 contains 12 residues. Trimming pared 4 bases from V and 9 bases from J, leaving 10 bases between. The CDR3 is CATSTRSWPQHF. The CDR3 DNA reads as TGTGCCACCAGCACGCGGAGCTGGCCCCAGCATTTT.

The V and J genes are TRBV7-8 and TRBJ1-1, with D hard to call. The CDR3 sequence is 14 residues long. V was shortened by 5 bases and J by 1 base, with 11 bases between the two germline ends. Per the germline V gene, CDR1 is SGHVS and CDR2 is FQNEAQ. CDR3 DNA sequence: TGTGCCAGCAGCCTTTTTACGGGGAACACTGAAGCTTTCTTT. It encodes CASSLFTGNTEAFF.

The rearrangement links TRBV4-3 to TRBJ1-3, with 12 bases identical to TRBD1. The CDR3 is made up of 16 amino acids. Unmatched junction bases numbered 10, after V lost 4 bases and J lost 9 bases. Germline V gives CDR1 LGHNA, CDR2 YSLEER. CDR3 DNA: TGCGCCAGCAGCCCCGAGGGGACAGGGGGCGCGGGCACCATATATTTT. This codes for CASSPEGTGGAGTIYF.

The rearrangement joins TRBV7-9 to TRBJ1-2; D is perhaps TRBD1 (6 bases). V gave up 5 bases and J gave up 2 bases, with 12 bases separating them. The CDR3 extends over 14 amino acids. The germline V gene has CDR1 SEHNR and CDR2 FQNEAQ (reference sequence). The CDR3 bases are TGTGCCAGCAGCCTATGGACAGACAACTATGGCTACACCTTC. It yields the protein CASSLWTDNYGYTF.

This rearrangement joins TRBV30 to TRBJ2-1, with no clear D. Germline assignment: CDR1 GTSNPN and CDR2 SVGIG (reference sequence). The CDR3 totals 11 residues. V dropped 4 bases and J dropped 6 bases, with 7 bases sitting between them. CDR3 residues: CAWTPLNEQFF. As DNA, the CDR3 is TGTGCCTGGACCCCTCTCAATGAGCAGTTCTTC.

The rearrangement uses TRBV5-1 and TRBJ2-3; 11 bases map to TRBD2. The CDR3 is made up of 16 amino acids. Germline loops: CDR1 SGHRS, CDR2 YFSETQ. V lost 4 bases and J lost 2; bases outside the gene matches: 6. CDR3 in amino acids: CASSPGLAGATDTQYF. CDR3 coding DNA: TGCGCCAGCAGCCCAGGACTAGCGGGCGCCACAGATACGCAGTATTTT.

In its sample, this clone was seen a few times. This rearrangement joins TRBV7-3 to TRBJ2-7; 8 bases are a match to TRBD1. Germline V CDR1 and CDR2: SGHTA, FQGTGA. The CDR3 consists of 12 residues. V shed 5 bases, J shed 6 bases, and the junction held 3 bases outside the gene matches. The CDR3 region is CASSLGTGEQYF. DNA for the CDR3: TGTGCCAGCAGCCTTGGGACAGGCGAGCAGTACTTC.

This chain connects TRBV18 to TRBJ2-2; D ambiguous. Trimming shortened V by 6 bases and J by 4 bases, and 15 bases separated the two germline ends. The CDR3 length is 15 residues. CDR1 is KGHSH, CDR2 LQKENI, per germline. The CDR3 DNA is TGTGCCAGCTCTCAAAAAGCGCTTTTCACCGGGGAGCTGTTTTTT. Protein product: CASSQKALFTGELFF.

V gene TRBV5-1 combines with J gene TRBJ1-4, with a weak D call TRBD1 (6 bases). Germline loops: CDR1 SGHRS, CDR2 YFSETQ. This CDR3 region has 15 residues. Deletions cut 3 bases from V and 8 bases from J, with 17 bases between. Here the CDR3 DNA reads TGCGCCAGCAGCTACGCCGGGGCAGGGGACGAAAAACTGTTTTTT. Residues: CASSYAGAGDEKLFF.